The 22 T cell receptor beta chains given below trace back to one sample, sequenced in a study of cytomegalovirus exposure and HLA in healthy donors. This PCR relied on a set of 60 Vbeta primers and 13 Jbeta primers. TCRdb keeps only in-frame clones here, not all; method: immunoSEQ multiplex PCR. The data show about 210,000 clones, around 90% seen once. Sequencing was performed on PBMCs. All receptors derive from a boy aged 2-15 years in good health and CMV-seronegative.

The chain couples TRBV27 to TRBJ2-7, with TRBD2 matching 14 bases. The CDR3 totals 16 residues. Trimming at V came to 5 bases and at J to 2 bases, leaving 5 bases not matched to a gene. The V gene's germline CDR1 is MNHEY and CDR2 SMNVEV (reference sequence). The CDR3 DNA follows: TGTGCCAGCAGTCCAAGACTAGCGGGAGGGCCCTACGAGCAGTACTTC. Residues: CASSPRLAGGPYEQYF.

The V and J genes are TRBV10-3 and TRBJ2-7, with 9 bases identical to TRBD2. This CDR3 is 13 amino acids long. Germline CDR1 ENHRY, CDR2 SYGVKD. Trimming removed 8 bases from V and 5 bases from J; junction bases left unmatched: 7. DNA of the CDR3: TGTGCCATCGCGGGGGGGCCGCTCCACGAGCAGTACTTC. Translating it yields CAIAGGPLHEQYF.

The V call is TRBV28, the J call TRBJ2-7; 9 bases match TRBD1. Germline trimming cut 6 bases from V and 5 bases from J; bases unmatched to any gene: 11. CDR1 MDHEN and CDR2 SYDVKM come from the germline V gene. The CDR3 totals 15 residues. CDR3 nucleotide sequence: TGTGCCAGCAGACGTACGGGACAGGGCGAAGACGAGCAGTACTTC. This translates into CASRRTGQGEDEQYF.

The V and J genes are TRBV28 and TRBJ1-2, with D perhaps matching TRBD1 (5 bases). Trimming removed 6 bases from V and 5 bases from J, with 10 bases in between. The germline V gene has CDR1 MDHEN and CDR2 SYDVKM. The CDR3 has 12 residues. The CDR3 protein is CASSWGGYGYTF. The CDR3 DNA is TGTGCCAGCAGCTGGGGGGGATATGGCTACACCTTC.

V and J are TRBV2 and TRBJ1-2; TRBD1 is a possible D gene (6 bases). V gave up 5 bases and J gave up 1 base, with 17 bases separating them. The germline gives CDR1 SNHLY, CDR2 FYNNEI. The CDR3 has 16 residues. CDR3 in amino acids: CASSYTRDTRNYGYTF. CDR3 nucleotides: TGTGCCAGCAGTTACACCCGGGACACCCGTAACTATGGCTACACCTTC.

This chain joins TRBV9 and TRBJ2-7; 7 nucleotides match TRBD1. The CDR3 spans 17 residues. Per germline, CDR1 SGDLS and CDR2 YYNGEE. V dropped 4 bases and J dropped 0; count of bases not matched to a gene: 13. As DNA, the CDR3 is TGTGCCAGCAGCCCCCAGATGACAGGGTCTAGCTCCTACGAGCAGTACTTC. Its protein is CASSPQMTGSSSYEQYF.

J is TRBJ2-6 and V is TRBV5-4, with D perhaps TRBD2 (7 bases). The CDR3 contains 18 residues. Trimming left V 3 bases short and J 0 bases short, with 16 bases between. Germline V gene data show CDR1 as SGHNT and CDR2 as YYREEE (reference sequence). Here the CDR3 DNA reads TGTGCCAGCAGCTACGGGGGGCCTATCCTCTCTGGGGCCAACGTCCTGACTTTC. Translation: CASSYGGPILSGANVLTF.

V is TRBV28 and J is TRBJ2-4; 10 bases are a match to TRBD1. Germline loops: CDR1 MDHEN, CDR2 SYDVKM. Losses at the gene ends were 6 bases for V and 6 bases for J; bases not matched to a gene: 5. The CDR3 consists of 14 residues. CDR3 amino acids: CASSLDRGRNIQYF. CDR3 DNA: TGTGCCAGCAGCCTCGACAGGGGGCGAAACATTCAGTACTTC.

This chain links TRBV6-6 with TRBJ1-4; the D gene is possibly TRBD1 (5 bases). Germline assignment: CDR1 MNHNY and CDR2 SVGAGI (reference sequence). The CDR3 is 14 residues long. Trimming left V 2 bases short and J 6 bases short, with 10 bases between. Here the CDR3 DNA reads TGTGCCAGCAGTTACCCCCCGGGGGATGAAAAACTGTTTTTT. It translates to CASSYPPGDEKLFF.

The genes are TRBV19 and TRBJ2-1, with D uncertain. CDR1 is LNHDA, CDR2 SQIVND, per germline (reference sequence). Trimming removed 6 bases from V and 8 bases from J, with 23 bases in between. This CDR3 spans 16 amino acids. The CDR3 loop is CASSPLYVGRNDEQFF. The CDR3 coding sequence is TGTGCCAGTAGCCCCCTTTACGTTGGGCGCAATGATGAGCAGTTCTTC.

The gene calls are TRBV28 and TRBJ1-6; TRBD1 matches 8 bases. This CDR3 is 16 amino acids long. Trimming cost V 6 bases and J 9 bases; bases outside gene matches: 13. CDR1 is MDHEN, CDR2 SYDVKM, per germline. This CDR3 is CASSLPQGVTRSPLHF. The CDR3 DNA reads as TGTGCCAGCAGCCTACCACAGGGGGTCACTCGTTCACCCCTCCACTTT.

The J gene is TRBJ2-1, the V gene TRBV9; D perhaps matches TRBD1 (5 bases). The CDR3 is 14 residues long. The germline V and J ends were trimmed by 4 bases and 9 bases, with 17 bases remaining between them. CDR1 and CDR2 (germline): SGDLS, YYNGEE. This chain's CDR3 is CASSPGISIAEQFF. In DNA, the CDR3 is TGTGCCAGCAGCCCAGGGATCTCCATAGCTGAGCAGTTCTTC.

V and J are TRBV6-1 and TRBJ1-2, with 9 positions matching TRBD1. V dropped 5 bases and J dropped 4; count of bases not matched to a gene: 5. CDR1 and CDR2 (germline): MNHNS, SASEGT. The CDR3 totals 14 residues. CDR3 nucleotide sequence: TGTGCCAGCAGTCGGACGGACAGGGGCTATGGCTACACCTTC. It codes for CASSRTDRGYGYTF.

J is TRBJ2-2 and V is TRBV6-5; 7 nucleotides align to TRBD2. The CDR3 runs to 14 residues. Germline lookup yields CDR1 MNHEY and CDR2 SVGAGI. With 2 bases clipped from V and 5 bases from J, the junction kept 2 bases outside the gene matches. In DNA form, the CDR3 reads TGTGCCAGCAGTTACCTCGGGGGGACCGGGGAGCTGTTTTTT. This codes for CASSYLGGTGELFF.

The chain combines TRBV5-1 with TRBJ2-7; 9 nucleotides agree with TRBD2. Looked up from germline, CDR1 is SGHRS and CDR2 is YFSETQ. This CDR3 contains 17 residues. V trimming: 0 bases; J trimming: 3 bases; junction bases outside the gene matches: 10. The CDR3 loop is CASSLVASGDLLYEQYF. CDR3 sequence (DNA): TGCGCCAGCAGCTTGGTGGCTAGCGGGGACCTACTCTACGAGCAGTACTTC.

This chain connects TRBV7-9 to TRBJ2-1; D unclear. The CDR3 totals 14 residues. Germline CDR1 reads SEHNR; CDR2 reads FQNEAQ (reference sequence). V gave up 5 bases and J gave up 4 bases, with 12 bases separating them. Here the CDR3 reads CASSTAGSYNEQFF. Written as DNA, the CDR3 is TGTGCCAGCAGCACCGCCGGGTCTTACAATGAGCAGTTCTTC.

The chain has TRBV5-4 and TRBJ2-3; 12 bases agree with TRBD1. Germline trimming cut 4 bases from V and 4 bases from J; bases unmatched to any gene: 4. CDR1 and CDR2 (germline): SGHNT, YYREEE (reference sequence). The CDR3 covers 15 residues. The CDR3 reads CASSPGQGASDTQYF. As DNA, the CDR3 is TGTGCCAGCAGCCCGGGACAGGGGGCATCAGATACGCAGTATTTT.

J is TRBJ2-1 and V is TRBV7-8; 7 positions agree with TRBD2. The junction had 6 bases not matched to a gene; V was cut back by 3 bases and J by 7 bases. The germline gives CDR1 SGHVS, CDR2 FQNEAQ. This CDR3 contains 14 residues. CDR3 nucleotides: TGTGCCAGCAGCTTGGGAGGGGCAGTTAATGAGCAGTTCTTC. Amino acids: CASSLGGAVNEQFF.

The V call is TRBV5-1, the J call TRBJ1-4; possible D gene TRBD1, 6 bases. This CDR3 has 14 residues. V was clipped by 3 bases and J by 4 bases, with 10 bases between them. In germline, CDR1 is SGHRS, CDR2 YFSETQ. As DNA, the CDR3 is TGCGCCAGCAGCTCGGACAGTCGTAATGAAAAACTGTTTTTT. Amino acids: CASSSDSRNEKLFF.

V is TRBV9 and J is TRBJ2-7; tentatively, D is TRBD2 (5 bases). The CDR3 totals 13 residues. The germline V gene has CDR1 SGDLS and CDR2 YYNGEE. V was pared by 2 bases and J by 3 bases, with 9 bases between. As DNA, the CDR3 is TGTGCCAGCAGCGTGAGGGTCGGCTACGAGCAGTACTTC. It encodes CASSVRVGYEQYF.

The chain joins TRBV6-6 to TRBJ2-1; D unclear. The length of the CDR3 is 14 residues. Germline V gene sequence: CDR1 MNHNY, CDR2 SVGAGI (reference sequence). V was shortened by 7 bases and J by 10 bases, with 20 bases between the two germline ends. The CDR3 sequence: CASMAATITREQFF. DNA for the CDR3: TGTGCCAGCATGGCTGCGACAATTACCCGGGAGCAGTTCTTC.

V is TRBV20-1 and J is TRBJ1-2; D not certain. V lost 7 bases and J lost 8, with 14 bases in between. Per germline, CDR1 DFQATT and CDR2 SNEGSKA (reference sequence). The CDR3 totals 11 residues. Here the CDR3 DNA reads TGCAGTGATTTCGGGTTAAGGGGCTACACCTTC. Protein sequence: CSDFGLRGYTF.